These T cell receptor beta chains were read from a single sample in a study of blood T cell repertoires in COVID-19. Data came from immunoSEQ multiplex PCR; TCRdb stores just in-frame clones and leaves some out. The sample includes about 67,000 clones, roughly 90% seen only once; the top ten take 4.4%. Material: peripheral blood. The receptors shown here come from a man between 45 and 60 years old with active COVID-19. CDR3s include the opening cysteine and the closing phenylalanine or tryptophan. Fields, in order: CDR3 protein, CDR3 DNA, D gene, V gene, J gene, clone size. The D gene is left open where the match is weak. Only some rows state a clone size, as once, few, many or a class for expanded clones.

CASRDLRGPAYEQYF	TGTGCCAGTAGGGACCTCAGGGGGCCCGCCTACGAGCAGTACTTC	TRBD1	TRBV19	TRBJ2-7	NA
CASSFDPVAQRTEAFF	TGTGCCAGCAGTTTCGACCCCGTTGCCCAGAGGACTGAAGCTTTCTTT	NA	TRBV27	TRBJ1-1	NA
CASSYSVGGKNIQYF	TGTGCCAGCAGTTACTCGGTGGGGGGAAAAAACATTCAGTACTTC	NA	TRBV6-5	TRBJ2-4	NA
CASSRTQGVRETQYF	TGTGCCAGCAGTCGAACTCAGGGGGTCCGCGAGACCCAGTACTTC	TRBD1	TRBV6-5	TRBJ2-5	NA
CASSFTTTEAFF	TGTGCCAGCAGTTTCACAACCACTGAAGCTTTCTTT	NA	TRBV28	TRBJ1-1	NA
CASSSASGLYNEKLFF	TGTGCCAGCAGTTCAGCCTCGGGACTGTATAATGAAAAACTGTTTTTT	NA	TRBV28	TRBJ1-4	NA
CATSDSGTLTDTQYF	TGTGCCACCAGTGACTCCGGGACACTCACAGATACGCAGTATTTT	NA	TRBV24-1	TRBJ2-3	NA
CASSSGGNYGYTF	TGTGCCAGCAGCTCCGGGGGTAACTATGGCTACACCTTC	NA	TRBV7-9	TRBJ1-2	NA
CASSLTTGGGFNTIYF	TGTGCCAGCAGCTTAACGACAGGGGGCGGTTTCAACACCATATATTTT	TRBD1	TRBV7-2	TRBJ1-3	NA
CASSFGRPTEAFF	TGTGCCAGCAGTTTTGGCAGGCCCACTGAAGCTTTCTTT	NA	TRBV28	TRBJ1-1	NA
CASSEAGGYYNEQFF	TGTGCCAGCAGCGAAGCGGGGGGCTACTACAATGAGCAGTTCTTC	TRBD2	TRBV9	TRBJ2-1	once
CASSFASYGYTF	TGTGCCAGCAGTTTCGCTAGCTATGGCTACACCTTC	NA	TRBV12-3/TRBV12-4	TRBJ1-2	NA
CASSPDRQETQYF	TGTGCCAGCAGCCCCGACAGGCAAGAGACCCAGTACTTC	NA	TRBV5-6	TRBJ2-5	NA
CASSQDQTGRPQYSYNEQFF	TGTGCCAGCAGCCAAGACCAGACAGGGAGACCACAATACTCCTACAATGAGCAGTTCTTC	TRBD1	TRBV3-1/TRBV3-2	TRBJ2-1	NA
CASSPTLGDSPLHF	TGTGCCAGCAGCCCTACCCTCGGGGATTCACCCCTCCACTTT	NA	TRBV7-2	TRBJ1-6	NA
CASSSAIGYTGELFF	TGTGCCAGCAGTTCTGCGATCGGTTACACCGGGGAGCTGTTTTTT	NA	TRBV3-1/TRBV3-2	TRBJ2-2	NA
CASTGRQSQETQYF	TGTGCCAGCACCGGGCGACAGTCCCAAGAGACCCAGTACTTC	NA	TRBV2	TRBJ2-5	NA
CASSLTSGGANEQFF	TGTGCCAGCAGCTTGACTAGCGGGGGGGCAAATGAGCAGTTCTTC	TRBD2	TRBV5-6	TRBJ2-1	NA
CASSWGDRPENEQFF	TGTGCCAGCAGCTGGGGGGACAGGCCAGAGAATGAGCAGTTCTTC	TRBD1	TRBV11-2	TRBJ2-1	once
CASSRRQGDEQYF	TGTGCCAGTAGTAGAAGACAGGGGGACGAGCAGTACTTC	TRBD1	TRBV19	TRBJ2-7	once
CASSQELITGSTRAYEQYF	TGCGCCAGCAGCCAAGAATTGATTACAGGGAGTACGAGGGCCTACGAGCAGTACTTC	NA	TRBV4-3	TRBJ2-7	NA
CASSPGTANEKLFF	TGTGCCAGCAGCCCCGGGACAGCTAATGAAAAACTGTTTTTT	TRBD1	TRBV9	TRBJ1-4	NA
CASGPLTGLAGGHPDTQYF	TGTGCCAGCGGACCACTTACTGGACTAGCGGGAGGGCACCCAGATACGCAGTATTTT	TRBD2	TRBV5-5	TRBJ2-3	once
CASSLVPSLVSGNTIYF	TGTGCCAGCAGCTTAGTACCCTCACTAGTCTCTGGAAACACCATATATTTT	NA	TRBV7-2	TRBJ1-3	NA
CASSLGSRGRSDTQYF	TGTGCCAGCAGCTTAGGGTCGCGGGGGCGGTCAGATACGCAGTATTTT	NA	TRBV11-2	TRBJ2-3	NA
CASSPPFWTGYNSPLHF	TGTGCCAGCAGCCCGCCATTCTGGACAGGGTATAATTCACCCCTCCACTTT	TRBD1	TRBV3-1/TRBV3-2	TRBJ1-6	NA
CATSDLVRQGQDTEAFF	TGTGCCACCAGTGATCTCGTCCGACAGGGTCAAGACACTGAAGCTTTCTTT	TRBD1	TRBV24-1	TRBJ1-1	once
CASSLYFGGRAGVEQYF	TGTGCCAGCAGTTTATATTTTGGTGGGAGGGCCGGGGTTGAGCAGTACTTC	TRBD2	TRBV28	TRBJ2-7	NA
CASSSRGTDTQYF	TGTGCCAGCAGCTCCCGGGGTACAGATACGCAGTATTTT	NA	TRBV7-2	TRBJ2-3	once